The TCR beta chain under discussion was sequenced for a study of cytomegalovirus exposure and HLA in healthy donors. Across the study: Across 300 to 400 genotyped donors, more than 75% landed in the Caucasian-associated ancestry cluster.

As to this clone: No antigen is known for it.

Researchers ran the PCR with 60 Vbeta and 13 Jbeta primers. This table comes from immunoSEQ multiplex PCR, and its TCRdb copy is limited to in-frame clones, with some not included. The sample records about 76,000 clones, roughly 76% being singletons. Study-wide results and limits: Common viral pathogens seemed, in a later analysis, to connect with several of the most significant clusters.

The germline CDR1 and CDR2 sequences are MGHRA and YSYEKL. V lost 4 bases and J 9 bases, leaving 12 bases between the germline ends. CDR3 length: 12 residues. Sequencing was performed on PBMCs. The receptor comes from a woman aged 30 to 39 in good health and CMV-seronegative. This sequence joins TRBV4-1 and TRBJ2-5, with a possible D match to TRBD2 (5 bases). CDR3 region: CASSPRMGAQYF. The CDR3 bases are TGCGCCAGCAGCCCCCGTATGGGAGCCCAGTACTTC.